One sample yielded the 18 T cell receptor beta chains listed below, sequenced in a study of CD8+CD57+ T cells in acquired aplastic anemia. Patients included in sequencing had previously demonstrated CD8+CD57+ cell expansion by flow cytometry. For CDR3 and TCR beta VDJ profiling, genomic DNA was the template used. TCRdb used MiXCR to reprocess the reads, holding one entry per CDR3 protein. The sample carries under 350,000 distinct CDR3 sequences, about three fifths recorded once. Material for sequencing was sorted CD4+, CD8+, or CD8+CD57+ T cells (not recorded which) from PBMCs. The origin of the receptors is a human donor with aplastic anemia.

As to this clonotype: A read error may account for a junction end that differs from germline. CDR3 in amino acids: CARSGEVAYEQYF. CDR3 DNA sequence: TGTGCCCGCAGCGGCGAGGTTGCCTACGAGCAGTACTTC. The rearrangement links TRBV6-1 to TRBJ2-7; perhaps TRBD2 as D (5 bases). This CDR3 is 13 amino acids long. CDR1 is MNHNS, CDR2 SASEGT, per germline.

V gene TRBV2 combines with J gene TRBJ1-1; 7 bases agree with TRBD1. CDR3 length equals 12 residues. V lost 6 bases to trimming and J lost 5 bases; unmatched junction nucleotides: 3. Germline CDR1 SNHLY, CDR2 FYNNEI. The CDR3 loop is CASRGDRTEAFF. In DNA form, the CDR3 reads TGTGCCAGCAGGGGGGACAGAACTGAAGCTTTCTTT.

This rearrangement joins TRBV15 to TRBJ1-5; a possible D gene is TRBD1 (5 bases). Germline CDR1 is LNHNV and CDR2 is YYDKDF (reference sequence). V lost 5 bases, J lost 7 bases, and 18 bases lay in between. This CDR3 has 15 residues. DNA of the CDR3: TGTGCCACCAGCCTGTGGGGGAGGGAGGGACAGCCCCAGCATTTT. It translates to CATSLWGREGQPQHF.

This clonotype was counted only a few times. V gene TRBV15 combines with J gene TRBJ2-5; possible D gene TRBD1, 5 bases. The CDR3 is 15 residues long. The ends were cut back, 1 base at V and 4 bases at J, with 13 bases in the middle. Germline V gene data show CDR1 as LNHNV and CDR2 as YYDKDF (reference sequence). CDR3 nucleotides: TGTGCCACCAGCAGAGTGGGGCAGTACCGAGAGACCCAGTACTTC. Its protein product is CATSRVGQYRETQYF.

V is TRBV19 and J is TRBJ1-3; TRBD1 matches 7 bases. The length of the CDR3 is 13 residues. Trimming removed 7 bases from V and 2 bases from J; junction bases left unmatched: 2. Germline CDR1 and CDR2: LNHDA and SQIVND (reference sequence). The CDR3, as DNA: TGTGCCAGTATGACAGGGACTGGAAACACCATATATTTT. It encodes CASMTGTGNTIYF.

The chain has TRBV7-8 and TRBJ2-5; TRBD1 agrees at 7 bases. From germline, CDR1 is SGHVS and CDR2 FQNEAQ. The length of the CDR3 is 15 residues. Trimming cost V 4 bases and J 1 base; bases outside gene matches: 6. CDR3 sequence reads: CASSSRWDSQETQYF. DNA of the CDR3: TGTGCCAGCAGCTCCCGTTGGGACAGCCAAGAGACCCAGTACTTC.

This clonotype was found many times. The CDR3 protein is CASRGSGNTGELFF. CDR3 in DNA: TGCGCCAGCAGGGGTAGCGGTAACACCGGGGAGCTGTTTTTT. The chain is built from TRBV5-1 and TRBJ2-2; a possible D gene is TRBD2 (6 bases). The germline CDR1 and CDR2 sequences are SGHRS and YFSETQ. This CDR3 is 14 amino acids long. Trimming stripped 5 bases from V and 2 bases from J, with 10 bases between.

This chain uses TRBV2 with TRBJ2-7; 10 bases are shared with TRBD2. The CDR3 extends over 15 amino acids. Trimming removed 6 bases from V and 2 bases from J; junction bases left unmatched: 7. In germline, CDR1 is SNHLY, CDR2 FYNNEI. The CDR3 protein is CASRLGAGGAYEQYF. CDR3 nucleotide sequence: TGTGCCAGCAGGCTCGGAGCGGGAGGGGCCTACGAGCAGTACTTC. Based on the CDR3 plus reference TRBV2 and TRBJ2-7, the full variable domain is EPEVTQTPSHQVTQMGQEVILRCVPISNHLYFYWYRQILGQKVEFLVSFYNNEISEKSEIFDDQFSVERPDGSNFTLKIRSTKLEDSAMYFCASRLGAGGAYEQYFGPGTRLTVT.

Here the CDR3 reads CASRTRSEKLFF. The DNA for the CDR3 is TGTGCCAGTAGAACACGGAGCGAAAAACTGTTTTTT. This chain joins TRBV19 and TRBJ1-4; D is unresolved. V lost 6 bases and J 8 bases, leaving 10 bases between the germline ends. Germline V gene lookup returns CDR1 LNHDA and CDR2 SQIVND (reference sequence). There are 12 residues in the CDR3.

Remarks on this clonotype: The junction and the germline gene differ at one end; a read error may be behind it. The chain carries TRBV7-2 and TRBJ2-5, with 12 bases that match TRBD1. CDR3 length: 21 residues. Germline V gene data show CDR1 as SGHTA and CDR2 as FQGNSA. The chain's CDR3 is CASSSSSGTGGHGGTKEAQYF. The CDR3 region has the DNA TGTGCCAGCAGCTCGTCATCCGGGACAGGGGGCCATGGAGGGACGAAAGAGGCCCAGTACTTC.

This chain uses TRBV20-1 with TRBJ2-7, with a possible D match to TRBD2 (6 bases). In germline, CDR1 is DFQATT, CDR2 SNEGSKA (reference sequence). V was pared by 1 base and J by 4 bases, with 11 bases between. The CDR3 is 13 residues long. As DNA, the CDR3 is TGCAGTGCTAGAGGGGGGGTACAATACGAGCAGTACTTC. Residues: CSARGGVQYEQYF.

This chain links TRBV19 with TRBJ1-5, with a weak D call TRBD1 (5 bases). Deletions cut 3 bases from V and 11 bases from J, with 20 bases between. There are 15 residues in the CDR3. In germline, CDR1 is LNHDA, CDR2 SQIVND (reference sequence). CDR3: CASSMPGSGQETQHF. The DNA of the CDR3 is TGTGCCAGTAGTATGCCAGGGTCGGGCCAAGAGACCCAGCATTTT.

Ten or more counts support this clonotype. The chain links TRBV12-3 or TRBV12-4 to TRBJ2-5; D possibly corresponds to TRBD2 (7 bases). This CDR3 comprises 14 residues. V gave up 3 bases and J gave up 3 bases, with 11 bases separating them. CDR3 loop: CASSFAGAEETQYF. The CDR3, as DNA: TGTGCCAGCAGTTTCGCGGGGGCGGAAGAGACCCAGTACTTC.

The sample holds a few counts of this clonotype. One end of the junction fails to match germline, which may point to a read error. The rearrangement links TRBV20-1 to TRBJ1-1; D unresolved. The CDR3 is made up of 11 amino acids. Germline-derived CDR1 and CDR2 are DFQATT and SNEGSKA (reference sequence). CDR3 bases: TGCAGTGCAAGAGGATCAACTGAAGCTTTCTTT. Its protein product is CSARGSTEAFF.

In this sample, this clonotype turned up many times. The chain is built from TRBV6-5 and TRBJ1-4; D is unclear. The CDR3 is 11 amino acids. Trimming shortened V by 2 bases and J by 8 bases, and 3 bases separated the two germline ends. Germline CDR1 is MNHEY and CDR2 is SVGAGI. The CDR3 loop reads CASSYDEKLFF. In nucleotides, the CDR3 is TGTGCCAGCAGTTACGACGAAAAACTGTTTTTT.

This chain links TRBV12-3 or TRBV12-4 with TRBJ2-7; 16 nucleotides match TRBD2. This CDR3 contains 17 residues. V trimming: 0 bases; J trimming: 3 bases; junction bases outside the gene matches: 2. The CDR3 DNA follows: TGTGCCAGCAGTTTAGCGGGGACTAGCGGGGGGGTCTACGAGCAGTACTTC. Translation gives CASSLAGTSGGVYEQYF.

The rearrangement links TRBV10-3 to TRBJ2-3; TRBD2 is a possible D gene (5 bases). V was clipped by 3 bases and J by 6 bases, with 16 bases between them. CDR3 length: 15 residues. Per germline, CDR1 ENHRY and CDR2 SYGVKD. Here the CDR3 DNA reads TGTGCCATCAGTGAATCCAACGCGGCGGGTGATACGCAGTATTTT. Translation gives CAISESNAAGDTQYF.

The V call is TRBV20-1, the J call TRBJ2-7; 7 nucleotides align to TRBD2. Germline V gene lookup returns CDR1 DFQATT and CDR2 SNEGSKA (reference sequence). Trimming took 5 bases from V and 3 from J; bases not matched to a gene: 13. The CDR3 spans 15 residues. DNA for the CDR3: TGCAGTGCTTATTTAGTAGAGGGAGGGTTCTACGAGCAGTACTTC. Its translation is CSAYLVEGGFYEQYF.